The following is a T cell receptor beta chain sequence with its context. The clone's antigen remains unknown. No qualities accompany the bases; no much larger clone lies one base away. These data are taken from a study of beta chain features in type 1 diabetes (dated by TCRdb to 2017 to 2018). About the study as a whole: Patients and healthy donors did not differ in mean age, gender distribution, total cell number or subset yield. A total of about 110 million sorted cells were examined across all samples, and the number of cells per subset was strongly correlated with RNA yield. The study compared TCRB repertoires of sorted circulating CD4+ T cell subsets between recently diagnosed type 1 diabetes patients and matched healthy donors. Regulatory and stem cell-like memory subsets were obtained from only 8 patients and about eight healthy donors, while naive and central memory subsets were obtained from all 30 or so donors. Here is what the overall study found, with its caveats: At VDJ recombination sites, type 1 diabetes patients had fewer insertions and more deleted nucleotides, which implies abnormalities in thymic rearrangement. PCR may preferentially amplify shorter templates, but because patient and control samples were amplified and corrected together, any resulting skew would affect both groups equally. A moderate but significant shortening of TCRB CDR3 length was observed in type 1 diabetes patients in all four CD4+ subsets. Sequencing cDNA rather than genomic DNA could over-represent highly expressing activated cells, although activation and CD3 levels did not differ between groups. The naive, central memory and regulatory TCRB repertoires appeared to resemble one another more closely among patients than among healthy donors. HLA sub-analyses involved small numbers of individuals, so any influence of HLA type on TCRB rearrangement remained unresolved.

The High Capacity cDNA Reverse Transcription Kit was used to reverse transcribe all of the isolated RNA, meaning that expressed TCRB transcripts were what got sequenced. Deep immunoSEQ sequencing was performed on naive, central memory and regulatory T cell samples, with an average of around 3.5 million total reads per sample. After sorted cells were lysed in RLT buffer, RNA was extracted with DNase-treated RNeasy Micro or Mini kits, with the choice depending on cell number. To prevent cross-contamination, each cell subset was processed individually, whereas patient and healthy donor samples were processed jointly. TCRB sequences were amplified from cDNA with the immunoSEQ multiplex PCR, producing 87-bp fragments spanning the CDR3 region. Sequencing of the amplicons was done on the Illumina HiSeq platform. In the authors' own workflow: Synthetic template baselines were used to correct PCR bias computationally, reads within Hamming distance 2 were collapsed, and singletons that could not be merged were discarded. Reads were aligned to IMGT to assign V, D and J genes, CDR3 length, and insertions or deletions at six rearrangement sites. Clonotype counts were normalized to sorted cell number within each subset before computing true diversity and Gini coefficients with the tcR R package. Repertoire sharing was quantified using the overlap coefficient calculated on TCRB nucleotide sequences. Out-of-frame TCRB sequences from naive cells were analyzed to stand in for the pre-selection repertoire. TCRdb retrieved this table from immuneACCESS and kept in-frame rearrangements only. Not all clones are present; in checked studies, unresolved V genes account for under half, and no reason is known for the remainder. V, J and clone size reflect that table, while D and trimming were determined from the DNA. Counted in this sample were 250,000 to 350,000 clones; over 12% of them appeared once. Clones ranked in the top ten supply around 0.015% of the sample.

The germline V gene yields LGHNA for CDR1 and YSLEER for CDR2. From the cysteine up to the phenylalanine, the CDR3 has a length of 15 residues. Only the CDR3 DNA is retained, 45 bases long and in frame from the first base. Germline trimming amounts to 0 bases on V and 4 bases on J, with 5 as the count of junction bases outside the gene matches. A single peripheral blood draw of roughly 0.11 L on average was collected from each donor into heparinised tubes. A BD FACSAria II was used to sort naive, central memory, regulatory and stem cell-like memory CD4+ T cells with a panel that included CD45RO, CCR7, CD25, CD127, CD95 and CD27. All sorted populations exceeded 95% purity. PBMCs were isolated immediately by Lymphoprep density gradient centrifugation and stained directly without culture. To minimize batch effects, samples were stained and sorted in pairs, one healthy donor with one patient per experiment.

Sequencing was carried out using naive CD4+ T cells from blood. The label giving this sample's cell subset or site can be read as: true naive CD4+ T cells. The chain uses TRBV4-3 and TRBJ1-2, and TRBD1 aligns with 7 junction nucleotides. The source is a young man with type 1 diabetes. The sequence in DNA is TGCGCCAGCAGCCAAGATTTGCCAGGGGGCTATGGCTACACCTTC. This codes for CASSQDLPGGYGYTF.